The rows below give T cell receptor beta chains drawn from one sample of a study of T-cell memory formation after mild COVID-19. TCRdb processed the 5' RACE reads anew with MiXCR; each CDR3 protein has one entry. Seen here are 170,000 or so distinct CDR3 sequences, 20% to 25% observed once, and the top ten hold under 30%. The sample comprised PBMCs or a T cell subset sorted from them (not recorded which). The source of these receptors is an adult woman who had mild COVID-19 (a few samples of this study predate the infection). Cell type and time point are not known. The CDR3 runs from the conserved cysteine through the conserved F or W. The D gene is left open where the match is weak. Clone size is stated in some rows and not others, as once, few, many or a class when expanded.

j_call: TRBJ2-2
v_call: TRBV11-2
clone_size: few
d_call: TRBD2
cdr3_nt: TGTGCCAGCAGCTCAGGGACTAGCGGGACGATTCAGAACACCGGGGAGCTGTTTTTT
cdr3_aa: CASSSGTSGTIQNTGELFF

j_call: TRBJ2-2
v_call: TRBV30
clone_size: few
d_call: .
cdr3_nt: TGTGCCTGGATCAGGGCTACGAACACCGGGGAGCTGTTTTTT
cdr3_aa: CAWIRATNTGELFF

j_call: TRBJ1-3
v_call: TRBV11-2
clone_size: few
d_call: .
cdr3_nt: TGTGCCAGCAGCCCCTTTAGTAGGAACACCATATATTTT
cdr3_aa: CASSPFSRNTIYF

j_call: TRBJ2-7
v_call: TRBV4-3
clone_size: .
d_call: .
cdr3_nt: TGCGCCAGCAGCCCCGAGGGCCTAGCTAGCTCCTACGAGCAGTACTTC
cdr3_aa: CASSPEGLASSYEQYF

j_call: TRBJ2-2
v_call: TRBV7-8
clone_size: .
d_call: .
cdr3_nt: TGTGCCAGCAGCCTACTCCCAACCGGGGAGCTGTTTTTT
cdr3_aa: CASSLLPTGELFF

j_call: TRBJ1-5
v_call: TRBV5-4
clone_size: .
d_call: .
cdr3_nt: TGTGCCAGCAGCGCCCACCCAGGGAGCCTCAATCAGCCCCAGCATTTT
cdr3_aa: CASSAHPGSLNQPQHF

j_call: TRBJ1-1
v_call: TRBV25-1
clone_size: .
d_call: .
cdr3_nt: TGTGCCACCACTGGGGTGGGACACCAGAACACTGAAGCTTTCTTT
cdr3_aa: CATTGVGHQNTEAFF

j_call: TRBJ1-1
v_call: TRBV2
clone_size: .
d_call: .
cdr3_nt: TGTGCCAGCATAATTGGTACAGTGAACACTGAAGCTTTCTTT
cdr3_aa: CASIIGTVNTEAFF

j_call: TRBJ2-7
v_call: TRBV6-1
clone_size: few
d_call: .
cdr3_nt: TGTGCCAGCAGTGTTACTAGCTCCTACGAGCAGTACTTC
cdr3_aa: CASSVTSSYEQYF

j_call: TRBJ2-3
v_call: TRBV7-9
clone_size: .
d_call: .
cdr3_nt: TGTGCCAGCAGCCCGCCAGGTTCACATACGCAGTATTTT
cdr3_aa: CASSPPGSHTQYF

j_call: TRBJ2-1
v_call: TRBV12-3/TRBV12-4
clone_size: .
d_call: .
cdr3_nt: TGTGCCAGCAGTGAGAGTTCCTCCTACAATGAGCAGTTCTTC
cdr3_aa: CASSESSSYNEQFF

j_call: TRBJ2-2
v_call: TRBV4-1
clone_size: few
d_call: .
cdr3_nt: TGCGCCAGCAGCCAAGAGACAAGCCACGCGAACACCGGGGAGCTGTTTTTT
cdr3_aa: CASSQETSHANTGELFF

j_call: TRBJ2-1
v_call: TRBV15
clone_size: few
d_call: .
cdr3_nt: TGTGCCACCAGCAGTGGGCGGCTAGGTAACAATGAGCAGTTCTTC
cdr3_aa: CATSSGRLGNNEQFF

j_call: TRBJ2-1
v_call: TRBV5-1
clone_size: many
d_call: TRBD2
cdr3_nt: TGCGCCAGCAGCCCCGATAGCGGGTACAATGAGCAGTTCTTC
cdr3_aa: CASSPDSGYNEQFF

j_call: TRBJ2-1
v_call: TRBV12-3/TRBV12-4
clone_size: once
d_call: TRBD2
cdr3_nt: TGTGCCAGCAGGGAGAGCGGGAGAGGCTACAATGAGCAGTTCTTC
cdr3_aa: CASRESGRGYNEQFF

j_call: TRBJ2-3
v_call: TRBV5-1
clone_size: few
d_call: TRBD1
cdr3_nt: TGCGCCAGCAGCTTGATGGGACAGGGCAGTACAGATACGCAGTATTTT
cdr3_aa: CASSLMGQGSTDTQYF

j_call: TRBJ2-1
v_call: TRBV24-1
clone_size: few
d_call: TRBD2
cdr3_nt: TGTGCCACCAGTGATCTAGGTAGCGGGGAACACAATGAGCAGTTCTTC
cdr3_aa: CATSDLGSGEHNEQFF

j_call: TRBJ2-3
v_call: TRBV5-1
clone_size: few
d_call: .
cdr3_nt: TGCGCCAGCACCCCCGACACAGATACGCAGTATTTT
cdr3_aa: CASTPDTDTQYF

j_call: TRBJ1-1
v_call: TRBV20-1
clone_size: .
d_call: .
cdr3_nt: TGCAGTGCTAGAGCTGGAGGGGGGCTGAACACTGAAGCTTTCTTT
cdr3_aa: CSARAGGGLNTEAFF

j_call: TRBJ2-3
v_call: TRBV10-3
clone_size: .
d_call: TRBD2
cdr3_nt: TGTGCCATCAGTGAGGGGGCTAGCGGCAGCACAGATACGCAGTATTTT
cdr3_aa: CAISEGASGSTDTQYF

j_call: TRBJ2-7
v_call: TRBV7-9
clone_size: few
d_call: .
cdr3_nt: TGTGCCAGCAGCTACGAGAGCGGCTACGAGCAGTACTTC
cdr3_aa: CASSYESGYEQYF

j_call: TRBJ1-1
v_call: TRBV11-2
clone_size: .
d_call: TRBD1
cdr3_nt: TGTGCCAGCAGCGCCAGGGGGCTGGTGAACACTGAAGCTTTCTTT
cdr3_aa: CASSARGLVNTEAFF

j_call: TRBJ1-3
v_call: TRBV10-3
clone_size: .
d_call: .
cdr3_nt: TGTGCCTCGGGGACCGGGACAACCGGAAACACCATATATTTT
cdr3_aa: CASGTGTTGNTIYF

j_call: TRBJ2-5
v_call: TRBV5-1
clone_size: few
d_call: .
cdr3_nt: TGCGCCACTAACTTAGGAGAGACCCAGTACTTC
cdr3_aa: CATNLGETQYF

j_call: TRBJ2-1
v_call: TRBV29-1
clone_size: .
d_call: .
cdr3_nt: TGCAGCGTTGTGCTACAGGGTGAGCAGTTCTTC
cdr3_aa: CSVVLQGEQFF

j_call: TRBJ2-3
v_call: TRBV28
clone_size: few
d_call: TRBD2
cdr3_nt: TGTGCCAGCAGTTTTGAGCCGGGGACTAGCGGGAGAGATACGCAGTATTTT
cdr3_aa: CASSFEPGTSGRDTQYF

j_call: TRBJ1-5
v_call: TRBV6-2/TRBV6-3
clone_size: few
d_call: TRBD1
cdr3_nt: TGTGCCAGTGACAGGGGTGGCAATCAGCCCCAGCATTTT
cdr3_aa: CASDRGGNQPQHF

j_call: TRBJ1-1
v_call: TRBV7-9
clone_size: few
d_call: .
cdr3_nt: TGTGCCAGCAGCTTAGCGCCCGAGGGGAGAGGGACTGAAGCTTTCTTT
cdr3_aa: CASSLAPEGRGTEAFF

j_call: TRBJ2-6
v_call: TRBV18
clone_size: few
d_call: .
cdr3_nt: TGTGCCAGCTCACGGGACGGCCCTTGGGGAGCCAACGTCCTGACTTTC
cdr3_aa: CASSRDGPWGANVLTF

j_call: TRBJ2-7
v_call: TRBV12-3/TRBV12-4
clone_size: many
d_call: TRBD1
cdr3_nt: TGTGCCAGCAGCCCAGGGGGTTACGAGCAGTACTTC
cdr3_aa: CASSPGGYEQYF

j_call: TRBJ1-2
v_call: TRBV9
clone_size: .
d_call: .
cdr3_nt: TGTGCCAGCAGCGTAGCTCAGGTAGCGCAAGATAGCTATGGCTACACCTTC
cdr3_aa: CASSVAQVAQDSYGYTF

j_call: TRBJ2-1
v_call: TRBV7-9
clone_size: .
d_call: .
cdr3_nt: TGTGCCAGCAGCTCTACAGCTCACCGAATTTCGCCACTCGTCTTC
cdr3_aa: CASSSTAHRISPLVF